This TCR beta chain was identified in a study of blood T cell repertoires in COVID-19. Turning to the study itself: Both acute and convalescent COVID-19 samples were obtained from the United States, Italy and Spain. T cells, B-cell-depleted T cells, or PBMCs supplied cDNA or gDNA.

Germline V gene data show CDR1 as SGHDN and CDR2 as FVKESK. The V end lost 4 bases, the J end lost 4 bases, and 10 bases lay between the germline ends. The CDR3 contains 13 residues. Authors' processing steps: Quantification of nucleated cells was approximated via reference gene primer amplification. Only in-frame clones appear in the TCRdb table, and some are missing; sequencing was by immunoSEQ multiplex PCR. V, J and clone size are those of that table, while D and trimming were read from the DNA. The table includes about 350,000 clones, 87% detected once. The clonotype originates from a man aged 25 to 40 with COVID-19, enrolled during active disease. This chain joins TRBV14 and TRBJ1-1; D perhaps matches TRBD1 (6 bases). Sequenced: peripheral blood. CDR3 coding DNA: TGTGCCAGCAGCCCCACAGGGATCACTGAAGCTTTCTTT. Protein: CASSPTGITEAFF.